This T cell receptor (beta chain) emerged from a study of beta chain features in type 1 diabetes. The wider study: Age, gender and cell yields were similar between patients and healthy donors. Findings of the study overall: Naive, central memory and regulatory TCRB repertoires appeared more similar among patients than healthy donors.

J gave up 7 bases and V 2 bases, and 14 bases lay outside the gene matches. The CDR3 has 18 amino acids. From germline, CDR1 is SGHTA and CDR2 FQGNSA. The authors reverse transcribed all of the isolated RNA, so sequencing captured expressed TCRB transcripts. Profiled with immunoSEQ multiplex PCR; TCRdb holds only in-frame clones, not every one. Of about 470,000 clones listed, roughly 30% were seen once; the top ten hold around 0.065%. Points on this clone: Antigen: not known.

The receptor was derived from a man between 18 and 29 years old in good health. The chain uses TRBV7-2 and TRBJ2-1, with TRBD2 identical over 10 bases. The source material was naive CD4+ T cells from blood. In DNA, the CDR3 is TGTGCCAGCAGCTTATTAGCGGGAGGTCCTCTCATGGCGAATGAGCAGTTCTTC. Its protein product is CASSLLAGGPLMANEQFF.